The 23 T cell receptor beta chains reported below all come from one sample, sequenced in a study of T-cell memory formation after mild COVID-19. MiXCR was run by TCRdb on the 5' RACE reads, yielding one entry per CDR3 protein. The sample records 250,000 to 400,000 distinct CDR3 sequences, 14% being singletons. Sequencing used PBMCs or a T cell subset sorted from them (not recorded which). The receptors shown here come from a man younger than 30 who had mild COVID-19 (a few samples of this study predate the infection). Cell type and time point are not known.

This clonotype has only a few counts. This chain connects TRBV19 to TRBJ2-7, with 9 bases that match TRBD1. CDR3 length equals 15 residues. Trimming cost V 5 bases and J 4 bases; bases outside gene matches: 9. CDR1 and CDR2 from the germline V gene are LNHDA and SQIVND (reference sequence). Written as DNA, the CDR3 is TGTGCCAGTAGTTCACCGGGACAGGGAGTTTACGAGCAGTACTTC. Translation: CASSSPGQGVYEQYF.

CDR3 amino acids: CASSYWVSGANVLTF. The DNA for the CDR3 is TGTGCCAGCAGTTACTGGGTATCTGGGGCCAACGTCCTGACTTTC. The J gene is TRBJ2-6, the V gene TRBV6-5; D not resolved. CDR1 is MNHEY, CDR2 SVGAGI, per germline. V was trimmed by 1 base and J by 1 base, leaving 5 bases between them. CDR3 length: 15 residues.

This clonotype was detected a few times. V is TRBV5-1 and J is TRBJ2-1, with 8 bases matching TRBD2. V shed 8 bases, J shed 5 bases, and the junction held 9 bases outside the gene matches. The CDR3 contains 14 residues. Germline CDR1 is SGHRS and CDR2 is YFSETQ. Here the CDR3 reads CASRTGGAHNEQFF. For the CDR3, the DNA is TGCGCCAGTCGGACCGGGGGGGCCCACAATGAGCAGTTCTTC.

This clonotype was observed a few times. The chain carries TRBV20-1 and TRBJ2-1; 9 bases are a match to TRBD2. J gave up 0 bases and V 0 bases, and 0 bases lay outside the gene matches. The germline V gene encodes CDR1 DFQATT and CDR2 SNEGSKA (reference sequence). The CDR3 has 15 amino acids. CDR3 nucleotide sequence: TGCAGTGCTAGAGATAGCGGGAGCTCCTACAATGAGCAGTTCTTC. Its translation is CSARDSGSSYNEQFF.

This clonotype has more than one count but fewer than ten. The rearrangement joins TRBV7-2 to TRBJ1-1; no clear D. CDR3 length equals 15 residues. V shed 6 bases and J shed 3 bases, with 17 bases lying between them. In germline, CDR1 is SGHTA, CDR2 FQGNSA. CDR3: CASRILLGGYTEAFF. The CDR3, as DNA: TGTGCCAGCAGAATACTTTTGGGCGGGTACACTGAAGCTTTCTTT. The complete variable domain, with remaining parts taken from reference TRBV7-2 and TRBJ1-1, reads GAGVSQSPSNKVTEKGKDVELRCDPISGHTALYWYRQSLGQGLEFLIYFQGNSAPDKSGLPSDRFSAERTGGSVSTLTIQRTQQEDSAVYLCASRILLGGYTEAFFGQGTRLTVV.

This clonotype was found many times. This rearrangement joins TRBV5-1 to TRBJ2-5; either TRBD1 or TRBD2 may supply D (6 bases each). The CDR3 is 17 residues long. V lost 0 bases to trimming and J lost 1 base, with 16 bases between them. Germline V gene lookup returns CDR1 SGHRS and CDR2 YFSETQ. The CDR3 DNA sequence: TGCGCCAGCAGCTTGGTGGCCGGGGGCCCTCCCCAAGAGACCCAGTACTTC. This translates into CASSLVAGGPPQETQYF.

Only a few counts were recorded for this clonotype. The chain is built from TRBV7-8 and TRBJ2-1; 14 bases line up with TRBD2. Germline values: CDR1 SGHVS, CDR2 FQNEAQ. V dropped 5 bases and J dropped 10; count of bases not matched to a gene: 10. The CDR3 consists of 16 residues. In nucleotides, the CDR3 is TGTGCCAGCAGCGCCAGACTAGCGGGGGGGCCGGGGGAGCAGTTCTTC. It codes for CASSARLAGGPGEQFF.

This chain connects TRBV7-9 to TRBJ2-3; TRBD2 agrees at 8 bases. V lost 5 bases to trimming and J lost 4 bases; unmatched junction nucleotides: 5. Germline loops: CDR1 SEHNR, CDR2 FQNEAQ (reference sequence). The CDR3 totals 14 residues. CDR3 in DNA: TGTGCCAGCAGCAATGGGACTAGGTCAGATACGCAGTATTTT. It specifies CASSNGTRSDTQYF.

This clonotype has only a few counts. The chain employs TRBV4-3 and TRBJ2-1; either TRBD1 or TRBD2 may supply D (5 bases each). The CDR3 runs to 13 residues. Germline CDR1 LGHNA, CDR2 YSLEER. The V end was cut by 4 bases, the J end by 8 bases, with 12 bases between. CDR3 DNA sequence: TGCGCCAGCAGCCCGCAGGGAGTCCATGAGCAGTTCTTC. It codes for CASSPQGVHEQFF.

This chain connects TRBV6-2 or TRBV6-3 to TRBJ2-7; D assignment may be TRBD1 or TRBD2 (5 bases each). CDR3 size: 12 residues. The germline CDR1 and CDR2 sequences are MNHEY and SVGEGT. V was clipped by 8 bases and J by 3 bases, with 11 bases between them. This CDR3 reads CASRDPGYEQYV. The CDR3 DNA reads as TGTGCCAGCCGGGACCCAGGCTACGAGCAGTACGTC.

The chain uses TRBV6-6 and TRBJ2-3; TRBD2 matches 7 bases. Trimming at V came to 6 bases and at J to 6 bases, leaving 6 bases not matched to a gene. Germline-derived CDR1 and CDR2 are MNHNY and SVGAGI (reference sequence). This CDR3 has 13 amino acids. CDR3 protein: CASRILRGDTQYF. The CDR3 DNA is TGTGCCAGCAGAATACTGCGGGGGGATACGCAGTATTTT.

This sequence joins TRBV12-3 or TRBV12-4 and TRBJ2-1; 7 positions match TRBD1. Trimming cost V 2 bases and J 6 bases; bases outside gene matches: 4. The CDR3 totals 14 residues. The CDR3 region has the DNA TGTGCCAGCAGTTTAATACCAGGGGGCAATGAGCAGTTCTTC. It translates to CASSLIPGGNEQFF.

DNA for the CDR3: TGTGCCAGCAGTCTTAGATCCTCTAACTATGGCTACACCTTC. The encoded protein is CASSLRSSNYGYTF. The gene calls are TRBV12-3 or TRBV12-4 and TRBJ1-2, with D unclear. The CDR3 totals 14 residues. Trimming cost V 5 bases and J 0 bases, with 10 bases left between them.

V and J are TRBV24-1 and TRBJ2-1; D call uncertain. Trimming left V 1 base short and J 8 bases short, with 2 bases between. This CDR3 is 11 amino acids long. Germline-derived CDR1 and CDR2 are KGHDR and SFDVKD. CDR3 loop: CATSDFDEQFF. For the CDR3, the DNA is TGTGCCACCAGTGATTTCGATGAGCAGTTCTTC.

A few counts support this clonotype. The rearrangement links TRBV20-1 to TRBJ1-1, with a tentative D call TRBD1 (6 bases). This CDR3 has 14 amino acids. The germline V gene has CDR1 DFQATT and CDR2 SNEGSKA (reference sequence). In DNA form, the CDR3 reads TGCAGATCCCCCGACGACAGGCATCACACTGAAGCTTTCTTT. Its translation: CRSPDDRHHTEAFF.

The genes are TRBV12-3 or TRBV12-4 and TRBJ2-4; no clear D gene. V dropped 0 bases and J dropped 0 bases, with 6 bases sitting between them. The CDR3 sequence is 15 residues long. The CDR3 DNA is TGTGCCAGCAGTTTAGCGGCGTTAGCCAAAAACATTCAGTACTTC. Its protein product is CASSLAALAKNIQYF.

This clonotype has a handful of counts. The rearrangement uses TRBV4-1 and TRBJ2-1; D is undetermined. V lost 0 bases, J lost 0 bases, and 9 bases lay in between. Germline V gene lookup returns CDR1 MGHRA and CDR2 YSYEKL. The length of the CDR3 is 16 residues. In DNA form, the CDR3 reads TGCGCCAGCAGCCAAGATACTGCCAGCTCCTACAATGAGCAGTTCTTC. This sequence encodes CASSQDTASSYNEQFF.

This clonotype has a count of ten or more. V usage is TRBV12-3 or TRBV12-4 and J usage is TRBJ1-1; D is ambiguous. Between the trimmed V and J ends, which lost 10 bases and 4 bases, there was a span of 13 bases. The CDR3 is 12 amino acids. DNA of the CDR3: TGTGCCACCCACCGAGGGAGCACTGAAGCTTTCTTT. It specifies CATHRGSTEAFF.

This clonotype was detected a few times. The chain has TRBV12-3 or TRBV12-4 and TRBJ2-1, with 11 nucleotides matching TRBD2. The CDR3 consists of 15 residues. The trim removed 6 bases at V and 4 bases at J, leaving 5 bases unmatched. The CDR3 sequence is CASRTLAGGYNEQFF. In nucleotides, the CDR3 is TGTGCCAGCAGGACGCTAGCGGGGGGATACAATGAGCAGTTCTTC.

This clonotype showed up just a few times. This rearrangement joins TRBV15 to TRBJ1-1; TRBD1 matches 10 bases. Per germline, CDR1 LNHNV and CDR2 YYDKDF (reference sequence). The CDR3 runs to 13 residues. J was trimmed by 7 bases and V by 7 bases; bases with no gene match: 6. The DNA for the CDR3 is TGTGCCACCACCCGGGACAGGGGAGGTGAAGCTTTCTTT. This codes for CATTRDRGGEAFF. Filled out from reference TRBV15 and TRBJ1-1, the complete variable domain reads DAMVIQNPRYQVTQFGKPVTLSCSQTLNHNVMYWYQQKSSQAPKLLFHYYDKDFNNEADTPDNFQSRRPNTSFCFLDIRSPGLGDTAMYLCATTRDRGGEAFFGQGTRLTVV.

This clonotype was seen only a few times. The chain carries TRBV5-3 and TRBJ1-1; D is unresolved. TRBV5-3 is placed among ORFs of uncertain function. The CDR3 extends over 13 amino acids. Trimming left V 4 bases short and J 0 bases short, with 7 bases between. The DNA of the CDR3 is TGTGCCAGAAGCCCCGAACTGAACACTGAAGCTTTCTTT. This codes for CARSPELNTEAFF.

This clonotype was observed many times. The genes are TRBV10-3 and TRBJ2-7; D might be TRBD2 (6 bases). The CDR3 is 14 amino acids. V was shortened by 3 bases and J by 3 bases, with 12 bases between the two germline ends. From germline, CDR1 is ENHRY and CDR2 SYGVKD. CDR3 in amino acids: CAISERGLGYEQYV. CDR3 bases: TGTGCCATCAGTGAAAGGGGACTTGGCTACGAGCAGTACGTC.

This clonotype was observed many times. The chain employs TRBV7-9 and TRBJ2-3; TRBD2 might be the D (5 bases). The CDR3 contains 14 residues. The germline gives CDR1 SEHNR, CDR2 FQNEAQ (reference sequence). V was pared by 7 bases and J by 5 bases, with 16 bases between. This chain's CDR3 is CASIHREVEDTQYF. The CDR3 coding sequence is TGTGCCAGCATACACCGGGAAGTAGAAGATACGCAGTATTTT.